This is a list of T cell receptor beta chains from one sample in a study of CD8 T cells in Susac syndrome. TCRdb reprocessed the immunoSEQ multiplex PCR reads with MiXCR, giving one entry per CDR3 protein. The table lists roughly 150,000 distinct CDR3 sequences, roughly 95% of them singletons. Sequenced sample: CD8+ T cells from PBMCs. The receptors were sampled from a human donor with multiple sclerosis. CDR3s include the opening cysteine and the closing phenylalanine or tryptophan. The D gene is left open where the match is weak. Where a row states a size, it is once, few, many or the class of an expanded clone; other rows omit it.

CAWSVGPKETQYF	TGTGCCTGGAGTGTAGGACCAAAAGAGACCCAGTACTTC	-	TRBJ2-5	TRBV30	-
CASSPRTGNTGELFF	TGTGCCAGCAGTCCCCGGACAGGGAACACCGGGGAGCTGTTTTTT	TRBD1	TRBJ2-2	TRBV7-9	-
CASSLGGTSYEQYF	TGTGCCAGCAGCTTAGGCGGCACCTCCTACGAGCAGTACTTC	-	TRBJ2-7	TRBV7-8	once
CASSFGDSSYEQYF	TGTGCCAGCAGCTTCGGAGACAGCTCCTACGAGCAGTACTTC	-	TRBJ2-7	TRBV27	once
CAWSTAANTIYF	TGTGCCTGGAGTACGGCCGCGAACACCATATATTTT	-	TRBJ1-3	TRBV30	-
CASSPRGIMAFF	TGTGCCAGCAGCCCCAGGGGGATTATGGCTTTCTTT	TRBD1	TRBJ1-1	TRBV3-1	-
CATSGGGGEGDTQYF	TGTGCCACCAGCGGAGGGGGGGGCGAAGGAGATACGCAGTATTTT	-	TRBJ2-3	TRBV15	-
CATSTTGTGVSPLHF	TGTGCCACCAGCACTACCGGGACAGGGGTTTCACCCCTCCACTTT	TRBD1	TRBJ1-6	TRBV15	-
CASSPGTPYTF	TGTGCCAGCAGTCCGGGGACCCCCTACACCTTC	-	TRBJ1-2	TRBV12-3/TRBV12-4	-
CASSQMRTGGYNEQFF	TGTGCCAGCAGCCAAATGAGAACAGGGGGCTACAATGAGCAGTTCTTC	TRBD1	TRBJ2-1	TRBV3-1	once
CATTHQTGVGTEAFF	TGTGCCACCACCCACCAAACAGGGGTTGGGACTGAAGCTTTCTTT	TRBD1	TRBJ1-1	TRBV7-9	-
CASSPGGYEQYF	TGTGCCAGCAGCCCCGGGGGCTACGAGCAGTACTTC	-	TRBJ2-7	TRBV6-5	-
CASSLSGPGVYGYTF	TGTGCCAGCAGTTTGTCGGGGCCAGGAGTCTATGGCTACACCTTC	-	TRBJ1-2	TRBV27	-
CASSDGAQETQYF	TGTGCCAGCAGTGACGGAGCCCAAGAGACCCAGTACTTC	-	TRBJ2-5	TRBV2	-
CASSPSGYQPQHF	TGTGCCAGCTCACCATCGGGGTATCAGCCCCAGCATTTT	-	TRBJ1-5	TRBV18	once
CASTPPLRGNSPLHF	TGTGCCAGCACCCCACCCTTGAGGGGTAATTCACCCCTCCACTTT	-	TRBJ1-6	TRBV11-2	-